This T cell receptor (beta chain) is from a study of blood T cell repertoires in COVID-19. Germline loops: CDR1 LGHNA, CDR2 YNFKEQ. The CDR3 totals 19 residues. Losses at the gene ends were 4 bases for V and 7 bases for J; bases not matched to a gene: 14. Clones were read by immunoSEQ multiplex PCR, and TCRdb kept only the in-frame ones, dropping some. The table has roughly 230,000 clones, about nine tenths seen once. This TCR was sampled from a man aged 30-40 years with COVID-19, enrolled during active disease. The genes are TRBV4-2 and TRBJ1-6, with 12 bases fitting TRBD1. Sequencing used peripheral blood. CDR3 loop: CASSPSGTGGSASNSPLHF. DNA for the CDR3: TGTGCCAGCAGCCCCTCCGGGACAGGGGGCTCCGCGAGCAATTCACCCCTCCACTTT.